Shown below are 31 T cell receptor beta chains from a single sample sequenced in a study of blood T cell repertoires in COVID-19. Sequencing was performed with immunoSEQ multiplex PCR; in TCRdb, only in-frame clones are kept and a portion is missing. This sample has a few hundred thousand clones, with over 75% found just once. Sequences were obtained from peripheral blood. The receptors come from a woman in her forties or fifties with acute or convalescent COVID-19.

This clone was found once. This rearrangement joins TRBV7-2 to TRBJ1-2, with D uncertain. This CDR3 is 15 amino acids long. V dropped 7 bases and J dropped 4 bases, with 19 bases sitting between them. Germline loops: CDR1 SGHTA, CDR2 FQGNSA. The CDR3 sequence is CASTLGRVGSYGYTF. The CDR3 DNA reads TGTGCCAGCACCCTTGGGAGGGTCGGGAGCTATGGCTACACCTTC.

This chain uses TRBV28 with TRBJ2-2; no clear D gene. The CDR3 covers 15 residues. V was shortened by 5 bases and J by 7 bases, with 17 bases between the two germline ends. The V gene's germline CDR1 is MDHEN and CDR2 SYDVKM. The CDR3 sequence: CASSSRPRLGGELFF. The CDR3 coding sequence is TGTGCCAGCAGTAGCCGGCCAAGGCTAGGCGGGGAGCTGTTTTTT. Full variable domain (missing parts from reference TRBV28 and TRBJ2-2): DVKVTQSSRYLVKRTGEKVFLECVQDMDHENMFWYRQDPGLGLRLIYFSYDVKMKEKGDIPEGYSVSREKKERFSLILESASTNQTSMYLCASSSRPRLGGELFFGEGSRLTVL.

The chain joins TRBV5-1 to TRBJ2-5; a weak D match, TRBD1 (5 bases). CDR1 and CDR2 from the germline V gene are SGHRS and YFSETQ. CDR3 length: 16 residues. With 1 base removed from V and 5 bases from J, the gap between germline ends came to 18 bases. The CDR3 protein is CASSLMGQVFMETQYF. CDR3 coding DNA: TGCGCCAGCAGCTTGATGGGGCAGGTTTTTATGGAGACCCAGTACTTC.

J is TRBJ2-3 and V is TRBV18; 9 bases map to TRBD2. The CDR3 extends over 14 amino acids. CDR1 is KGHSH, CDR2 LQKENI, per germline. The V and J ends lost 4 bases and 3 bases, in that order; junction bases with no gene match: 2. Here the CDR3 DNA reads TGTGCCAGCTCACGCGGGAGGGGAACAGATACGCAGTATTTT. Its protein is CASSRGRGTDTQYF. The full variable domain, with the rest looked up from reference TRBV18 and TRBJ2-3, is NAGVMQNPRHLVRRRGQEARLRCSPMKGHSHVYWYRQLPEEGLKFMVYLQKENIIDESGMPKERFSAEFPKEGPSILRIQQVVRGDSAAYFCASSRGRGTDTQYFGPGTRLTVL.

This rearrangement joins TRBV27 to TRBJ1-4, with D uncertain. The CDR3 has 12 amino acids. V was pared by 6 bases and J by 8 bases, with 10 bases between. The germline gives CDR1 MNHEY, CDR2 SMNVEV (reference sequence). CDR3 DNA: TGTGCCAGCAGCATCTACGGGGAAAAACTGTTTTTT. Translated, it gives CASSIYGEKLFF.

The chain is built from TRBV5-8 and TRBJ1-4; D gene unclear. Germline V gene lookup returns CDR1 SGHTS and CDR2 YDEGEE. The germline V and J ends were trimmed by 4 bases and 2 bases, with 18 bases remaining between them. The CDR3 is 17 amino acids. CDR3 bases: TGTGCCAGCAGCCCACCTCCCGGTGGGAGGACTAATGAAAAACTGTTTTTT. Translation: CASSPPPGGRTNEKLFF. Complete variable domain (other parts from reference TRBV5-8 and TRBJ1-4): EAGVTQSPTHLIKTRGQQATLRCSPISGHTSVYWYQQALGLGLQFLLWYDEGEERNRGNFPPRFSGRQFPNYSSELNVNALELEDSALYLCASSPPPGGRTNEKLFFGSGTQLSVL.

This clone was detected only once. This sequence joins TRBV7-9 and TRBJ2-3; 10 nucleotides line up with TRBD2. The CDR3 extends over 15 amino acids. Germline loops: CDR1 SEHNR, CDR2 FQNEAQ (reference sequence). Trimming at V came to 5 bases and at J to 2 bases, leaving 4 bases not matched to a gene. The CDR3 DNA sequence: TGTGCCAGCAGCCTTAGCGGGGGGACCACAGATACGCAGTATTTT. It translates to CASSLSGGTTDTQYF.

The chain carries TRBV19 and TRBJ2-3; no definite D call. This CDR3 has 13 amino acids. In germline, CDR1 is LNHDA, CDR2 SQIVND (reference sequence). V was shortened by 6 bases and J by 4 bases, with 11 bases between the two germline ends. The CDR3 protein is CASSPSGSDTQYF. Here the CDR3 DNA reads TGTGCCAGTAGCCCTTCGGGTTCAGATACGCAGTATTTT. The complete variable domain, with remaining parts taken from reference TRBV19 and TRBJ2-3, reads DGGITQSPKYLFRKEGQNVTLSCEQNLNHDAMYWYRQDPGQGLRLIYYSQIVNDFQKGDIAEGYSVSREKKESFPLTVTSAQKNPTAFYLCASSPSGSDTQYFGPGTRLTVL.

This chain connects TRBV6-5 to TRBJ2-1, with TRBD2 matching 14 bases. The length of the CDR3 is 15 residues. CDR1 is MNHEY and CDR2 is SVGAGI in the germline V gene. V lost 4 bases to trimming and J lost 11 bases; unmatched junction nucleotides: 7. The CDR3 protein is CASSLSTSGRAQQFF. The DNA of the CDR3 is TGTGCCAGCAGTTTGTCGACTAGCGGGAGGGCCCAGCAGTTCTTC.

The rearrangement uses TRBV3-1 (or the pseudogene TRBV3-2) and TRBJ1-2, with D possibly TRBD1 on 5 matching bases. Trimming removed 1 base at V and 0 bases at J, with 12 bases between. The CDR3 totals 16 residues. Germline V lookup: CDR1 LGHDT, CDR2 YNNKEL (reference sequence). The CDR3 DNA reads TGTGCCAGCAGCCAAGGGGTAGGGGCGACTAACTATGGCTACACCTTC. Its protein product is CASSQGVGATNYGYTF.

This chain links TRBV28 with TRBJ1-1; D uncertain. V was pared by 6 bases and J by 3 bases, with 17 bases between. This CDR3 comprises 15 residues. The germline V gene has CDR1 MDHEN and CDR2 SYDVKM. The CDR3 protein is CASSSPREEYTEAFF. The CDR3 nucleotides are TGTGCCAGCAGCTCTCCACGGGAGGAGTACACTGAAGCTTTCTTT.

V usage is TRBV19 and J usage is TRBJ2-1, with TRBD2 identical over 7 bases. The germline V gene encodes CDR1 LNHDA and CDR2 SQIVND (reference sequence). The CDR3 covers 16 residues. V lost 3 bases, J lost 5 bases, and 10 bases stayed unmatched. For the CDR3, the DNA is TGTGCCAGTAGTATCGGGGCGGGACTACCTGACAATGAGCAGTTCTTC. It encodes CASSIGAGLPDNEQFF. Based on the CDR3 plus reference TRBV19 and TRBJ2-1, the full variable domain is DGGITQSPKYLFRKEGQNVTLSCEQNLNHDAMYWYRQDPGQGLRLIYYSQIVNDFQKGDIAEGYSVSREKKESFPLTVTSAQKNPTAFYLCASSIGAGLPDNEQFFGPGTRLTVL.

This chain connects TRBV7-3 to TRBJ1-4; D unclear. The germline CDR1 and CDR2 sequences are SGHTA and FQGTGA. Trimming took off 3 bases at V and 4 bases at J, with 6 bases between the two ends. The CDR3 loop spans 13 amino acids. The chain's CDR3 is CASSLQVNEKLFF. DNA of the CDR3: TGTGCCAGCAGCTTGCAGGTTAATGAAAAACTGTTTTTT.

The CDR3 region has the DNA TGTGCCAGCAGCTTACCTTCCACAGATACGCAGTATTTT. Translated: CASSLPSTDTQYF. The chain employs TRBV11-2 and TRBJ2-3; no firm D call. Germline lookup yields CDR1 SGHAT and CDR2 FQNNGV. The length of the CDR3 is 13 residues. Between the trimmed V and J ends, which lost 2 bases and 2 bases, there was a span of 5 bases.

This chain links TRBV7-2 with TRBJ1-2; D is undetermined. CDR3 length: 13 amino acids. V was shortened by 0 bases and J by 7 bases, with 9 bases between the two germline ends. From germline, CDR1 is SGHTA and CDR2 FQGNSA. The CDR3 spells CASSLAEGGGYTF. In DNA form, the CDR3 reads TGTGCCAGCAGCTTAGCGGAGGGCGGTGGCTACACCTTC.

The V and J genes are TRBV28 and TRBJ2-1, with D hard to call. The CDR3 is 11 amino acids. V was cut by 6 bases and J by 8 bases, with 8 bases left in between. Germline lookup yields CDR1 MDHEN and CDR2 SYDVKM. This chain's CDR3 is CASSLSHEQFF. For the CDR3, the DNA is TGTGCCAGCAGCCTCAGTCATGAGCAGTTCTTC.

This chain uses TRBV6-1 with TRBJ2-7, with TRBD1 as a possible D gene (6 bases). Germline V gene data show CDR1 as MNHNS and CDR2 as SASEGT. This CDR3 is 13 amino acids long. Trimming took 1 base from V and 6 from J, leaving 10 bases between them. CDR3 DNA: TGTGCCAGCAGTGAAGACAGGGAACTCGAGCAGTACTTC. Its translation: CASSEDRELEQYF.

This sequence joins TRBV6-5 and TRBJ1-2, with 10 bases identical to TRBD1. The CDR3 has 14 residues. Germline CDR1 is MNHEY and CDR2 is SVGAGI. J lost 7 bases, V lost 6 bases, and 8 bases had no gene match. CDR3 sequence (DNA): TGTGCCAGCAGCGGGGACAGGGGCGCGTCTGGCTACACCTTC. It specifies CASSGDRGASGYTF.

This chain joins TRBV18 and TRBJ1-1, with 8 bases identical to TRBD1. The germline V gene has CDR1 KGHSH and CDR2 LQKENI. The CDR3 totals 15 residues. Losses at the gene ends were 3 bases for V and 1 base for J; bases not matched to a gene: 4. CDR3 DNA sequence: TGTGCCAGCTCACCCCTAACAGGGGGGAACACTGAAGCTTTCTTT. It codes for CASSPLTGGNTEAFF.

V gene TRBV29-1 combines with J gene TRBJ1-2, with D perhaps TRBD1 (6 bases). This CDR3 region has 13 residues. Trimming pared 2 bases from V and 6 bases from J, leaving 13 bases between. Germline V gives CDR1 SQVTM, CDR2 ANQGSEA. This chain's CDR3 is CSVERGSGNGYTF. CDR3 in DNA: TGCAGCGTTGAAAGGGGGTCTGGAAATGGCTACACCTTC. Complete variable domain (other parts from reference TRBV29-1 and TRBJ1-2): SAVISQKPSRDICQRGTSLTIQCQVDSQVTMMFWYRQQPGQSLTLIATANQGSEATYESGFVIDKFPISRPNLTFSTLTVSNMSPEDSSIYLCSVERGSGNGYTFGSGTRLTVV.

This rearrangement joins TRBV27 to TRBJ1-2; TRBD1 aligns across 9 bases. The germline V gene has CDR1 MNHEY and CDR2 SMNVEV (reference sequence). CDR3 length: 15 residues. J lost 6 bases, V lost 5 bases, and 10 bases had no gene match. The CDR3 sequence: CASSPYLGQGNGYTF. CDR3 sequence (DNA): TGTGCCAGCAGTCCCTACCTAGGACAGGGGAATGGCTACACCTTC.

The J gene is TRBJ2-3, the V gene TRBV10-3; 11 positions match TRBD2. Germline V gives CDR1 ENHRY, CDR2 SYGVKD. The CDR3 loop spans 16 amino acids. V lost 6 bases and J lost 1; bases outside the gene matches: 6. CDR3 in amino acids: CAIRDSGRGGTDTQYF. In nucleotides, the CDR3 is TGTGCCATCAGAGATAGCGGGAGGGGGGGCACAGATACGCAGTATTTT.

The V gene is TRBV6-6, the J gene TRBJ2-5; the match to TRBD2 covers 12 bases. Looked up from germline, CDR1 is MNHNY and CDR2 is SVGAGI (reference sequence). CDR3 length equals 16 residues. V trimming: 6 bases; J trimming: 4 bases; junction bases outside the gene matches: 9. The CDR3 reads CASSTPGLAGGETQYF. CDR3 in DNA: TGTGCCAGCAGCACTCCGGGACTAGCGGGTGGAGAGACCCAGTACTTC.

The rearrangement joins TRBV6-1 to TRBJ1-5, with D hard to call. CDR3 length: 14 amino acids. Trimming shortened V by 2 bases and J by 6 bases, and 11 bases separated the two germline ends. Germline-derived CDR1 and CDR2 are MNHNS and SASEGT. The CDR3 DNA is TGTGCCAGCAGTGAACCCAGTGCTTCTCAGCCCCAGCATTTT. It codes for CASSEPSASQPQHF.

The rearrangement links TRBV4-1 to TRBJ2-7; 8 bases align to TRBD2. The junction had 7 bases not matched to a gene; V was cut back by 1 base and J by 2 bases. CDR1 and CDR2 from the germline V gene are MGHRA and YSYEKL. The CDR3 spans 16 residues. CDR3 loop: CASSQAAPAGAYEQYF. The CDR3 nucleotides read TGCGCCAGCAGCCAAGCAGCTCCAGCGGGAGCCTACGAGCAGTACTTC.

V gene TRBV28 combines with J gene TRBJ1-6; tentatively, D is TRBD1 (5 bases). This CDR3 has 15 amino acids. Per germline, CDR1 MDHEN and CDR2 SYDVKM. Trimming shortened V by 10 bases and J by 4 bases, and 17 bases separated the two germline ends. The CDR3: CATEDSVYYNSPLHF. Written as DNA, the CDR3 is TGTGCCACCGAAGACAGCGTATATTATAATTCACCCCTCCACTTT.

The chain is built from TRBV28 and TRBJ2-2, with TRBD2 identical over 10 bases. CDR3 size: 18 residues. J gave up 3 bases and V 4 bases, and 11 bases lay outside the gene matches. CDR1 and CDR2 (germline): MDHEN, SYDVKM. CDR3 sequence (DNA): TGTGCCAGCAGTTCCGTGAGGAGCGGGAGGGCTTACACCGGGGAGCTGTTTTTT. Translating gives CASSSVRSGRAYTGELFF.

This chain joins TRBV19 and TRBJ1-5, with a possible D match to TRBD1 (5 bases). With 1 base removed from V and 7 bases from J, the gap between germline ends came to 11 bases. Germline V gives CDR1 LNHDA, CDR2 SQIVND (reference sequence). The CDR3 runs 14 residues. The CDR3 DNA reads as TGTGCCAGTAGTATAGTTTATCAGGGCCAGCCCCAGCATTTT. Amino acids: CASSIVYQGQPQHF.

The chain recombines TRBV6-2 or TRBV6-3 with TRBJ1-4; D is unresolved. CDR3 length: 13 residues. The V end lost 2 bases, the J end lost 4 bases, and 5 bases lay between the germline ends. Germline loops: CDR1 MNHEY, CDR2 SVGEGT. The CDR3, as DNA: TGTGCCAGCAGTTACCGGAGTAATGAAAAACTGTTTTTT. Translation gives CASSYRSNEKLFF.

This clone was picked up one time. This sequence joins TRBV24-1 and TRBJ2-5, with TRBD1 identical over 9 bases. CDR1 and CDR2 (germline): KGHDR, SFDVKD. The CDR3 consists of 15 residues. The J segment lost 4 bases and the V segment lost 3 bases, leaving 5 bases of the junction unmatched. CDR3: CATSDTPTGGETQYF. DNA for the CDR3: TGTGCCACCAGTGATACGCCGACAGGGGGAGAGACCCAGTACTTC.

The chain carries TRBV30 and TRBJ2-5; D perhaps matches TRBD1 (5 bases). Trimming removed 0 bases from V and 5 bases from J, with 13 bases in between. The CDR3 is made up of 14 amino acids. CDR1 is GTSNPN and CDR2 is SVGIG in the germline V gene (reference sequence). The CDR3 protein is CAWSVGQGSETQYF. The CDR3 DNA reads TGTGCCTGGAGTGTAGGGCAGGGCTCGGAGACCCAGTACTTC.